The next 32 T cell receptor beta chains were all read from a single sample in a study of human T cells and chemical hapten exposure. TCRdb used MiXCR to reprocess the RACE reads, holding one entry per CDR3 protein. This table holds about 54,000 distinct CDR3 sequences, about 10% found once. Stated time point: patch test 2, 6 weeks after DPC sensitization. Treatment: therapeutic diphenylcyclopropenone sensitization with weekly scalp DPC. The specimen was whole blood, collected in connection with sensitization to the hapten diphenylcyclopropenone (DPC). These receptors were collected from a woman between 45 and 65 years old with alopecia areata. Some clones in this sample may be carry-over from other donors' samples.

This sequence joins TRBV12-3 or TRBV12-4 and TRBJ1-2; tentatively, D is TRBD1 (5 bases). Trimming removed 6 bases at V and 2 bases at J, with 22 bases between. CDR3 length: 17 residues. The CDR3 reads CASRDPDRRGGNYGYTF. The CDR3 DNA reads as TGTGCCAGCAGGGACCCCGACCGGAGGGGCGGGAACTATGGCTACACCTTC.

By share, this clonotype counts as medium-sized. V gene TRBV20-1 combines with J gene TRBJ1-5, with D tentatively TRBD1 (6 bases). The CDR3 extends over 16 amino acids. Germline values: CDR1 DFQATT, CDR2 SNEGSKA (reference sequence). Trimming removed 0 bases at V and 11 bases at J, with 23 bases between. The CDR3 region is CSARDFRAGEVRAQHF. For the CDR3, the DNA is TGCAGTGCTAGAGATTTCCGGGCAGGGGAAGTGAGGGCCCAGCATTTT.

The rearrangement links TRBV28 to TRBJ2-1; possible D gene TRBD2, 6 bases. The CDR3 runs 15 residues. Germline lookup yields CDR1 MDHEN and CDR2 SYDVKM. The V and J ends lost 3 bases and 6 bases respectively, with 15 bases between them. CDR3 nucleotides: TGTGCCAGCAGTTTGGGGGGAGCCGGTGGCAATGAGCAGTTCTTC. It specifies CASSLGGAGGNEQFF.

This clonotype was counted at least ten times. One end of the junction varies from germline; a read error may be responsible. V and J are TRBV7-7 and TRBJ2-1; the D gene is possibly TRBD2 (5 bases). The CDR3 runs 13 residues. Germline-derived CDR1 and CDR2 are SSHAT and FNYEAQ (reference sequence). The CDR3 reads CASSPSRGNEQFF. The CDR3 DNA sequence: TGTGCTAGCAGCCCATCTCGGGGAAATGAGCAGTTCTTC.

There are many counts of this clonotype. CDR3 region: CASSVWGDQPQHF. Written as DNA, the CDR3 is TGTGCCAGCTCGGTGTGGGGCGATCAGCCCCAGCATTTT. The V gene is TRBV18, the J gene TRBJ1-5; D might be TRBD1 (5 bases). Trimming removed 6 bases at V and 5 bases at J, with 11 bases between. This CDR3 spans 13 amino acids. The germline CDR1 and CDR2 sequences are KGHSH and LQKENI.

The chain has TRBV7-2 and TRBJ2-5; D not certain. CDR3 length: 14 residues. V lost 6 bases and J lost 0, with 11 bases in between. Germline assignment: CDR1 SGHTA and CDR2 FQGNSA. For the CDR3, the DNA is TGTGCCAGCAGGTTCGCTTCGTACCAAGAGACCCAGTACTTC. Protein: CASRFASYQETQYF.

The V call is TRBV7-2, the J call TRBJ2-3, with 8 bases identical to TRBD2. Per the germline V gene, CDR1 is SGHTA and CDR2 is FQGNSA. CDR3 length: 18 residues. V shed 5 bases, J shed 0 bases, and the junction held 13 bases outside the gene matches. The CDR3 here is CASSPSPTSGSSTDTQYF. DNA for the CDR3: TGTGCCAGCAGCCCGAGTCCCACTAGCGGATCTAGCACAGATACGCAGTATTTT.

This clonotype is a singleton in its sample. This sequence may be a read error, since a much larger clone differs from it by one base. The chain uses TRBV5-1 and TRBJ2-1; possible D gene TRBD2, 5 bases. The germline V gene has CDR1 SGHRS and CDR2 YFSETQ. This CDR3 spans 13 amino acids. The CDR3 DNA is TGCGCCAGCAGCTTGAATGACTACGATGAGCAGTTCTTC. It yields the protein CASSLNDYDEQFF.

The sample holds a few counts of this clonotype. The chain links TRBV28 to TRBJ2-7, with 7 bases matching TRBD2. Losses at the gene ends were 6 bases for V and 7 bases for J; bases not matched to a gene: 9. Germline lookup yields CDR1 MDHEN and CDR2 SYDVKM. The CDR3 consists of 13 residues. The CDR3 region is CASRGAGTREQYF. As DNA, the CDR3 is TGTGCCAGCAGGGGAGCGGGGACGAGGGAGCAGTACTTC.

This clonotype was detected a few times. The rearrangement uses TRBV5-8 and TRBJ2-1; D gene unclear. The V gene lost 4 bases and the J gene lost 0 bases, with 14 bases spanning the gap. The CDR3 has 16 residues. CDR1 is SGHTS and CDR2 is YDEGEE in the germline V gene. The CDR3 loop is CASSLELGYSYNEQFF. In DNA form, the CDR3 reads TGTGCCAGCAGCCTTGAGTTGGGGTACTCCTACAATGAGCAGTTCTTC.

This chain connects TRBV29-1 to TRBJ2-5; D uncertain. V was pared by 1 base and J by 3 bases, with 6 bases between. The CDR3 contains 12 residues. Germline assignment: CDR1 SQVTM and CDR2 ANQGSEA. CDR3 sequence (DNA): TGCAGCGTTGAAGGAGTAGAAGAGACCCAGTACTTC. This encodes CSVEGVEETQYF.

In its sample, this clonotype was seen many times. The chain joins TRBV12-3 or TRBV12-4 to TRBJ1-1; D uncertain. The CDR3 loop spans 14 amino acids. V shed 3 bases and J shed 2 bases, with 10 bases lying between them. This CDR3 is CASSFGPYNTEAFF. DNA for the CDR3: TGTGCCAGCAGTTTCGGACCTTACAACACTGAAGCTTTCTTT.

In its sample, this clonotype was seen a few times. The J gene is TRBJ2-6, the V gene TRBV27; D possibly corresponds to TRBD1 (5 bases). Germline V lookup: CDR1 MNHEY, CDR2 SMNVEV (reference sequence). The CDR3 covers 20 residues. The germline V and J ends were trimmed by 5 bases and 0 bases, with 23 bases remaining between them. CDR3 nucleotide sequence: TGTGCCAGCAGTCCCTCTTTCTTTCAGGGTCGTAGCTCTGGGGCCAACGTCCTGACTTTC. Amino acids: CASSPSFFQGRSSGANVLTF.

This chain uses TRBV18 with TRBJ2-1; TRBD2 is a possible D gene (5 bases). The germline gives CDR1 KGHSH, CDR2 LQKENI. Trimming took off 1 base at V and 8 bases at J, with 12 bases between the two ends. This CDR3 has 14 residues. The CDR3, as DNA: TGTGCCAGCTCACCACGGACTGGTGACGATGAGCAGTTCTTC. It yields the protein CASSPRTGDDEQFF.

The chain recombines TRBV2 with TRBJ2-5; 12 nucleotides align to TRBD2. Germline V gene lookup returns CDR1 SNHLY and CDR2 FYNNEI. V lost 6 bases and J lost 5; bases outside the gene matches: 1. The CDR3 has 13 residues. The CDR3 spells CASSGLAGETQYF. Here the CDR3 DNA reads TGTGCCAGCAGCGGACTAGCGGGGGAGACCCAGTACTTC.

The rearrangement joins TRBV27 to TRBJ1-1; 8 positions agree with TRBD1. The germline CDR1 and CDR2 sequences are MNHEY and SMNVEV (reference sequence). The CDR3 is 13 amino acids. Trimming at V came to 2 bases and at J to 8 bases, leaving 4 bases not matched to a gene. The CDR3 DNA sequence: TGTGCCAGCAGTTTAAGCAGGGGGCGAGAAGCTTTCTTT. This encodes CASSLSRGREAFF.

The J gene is TRBJ2-2, the V gene TRBV28; D unresolved. There are 14 residues in the CDR3. Germline-derived CDR1 and CDR2 are MDHEN and SYDVKM. With 6 bases removed from V and 4 bases from J, the gap between germline ends came to 12 bases. CDR3 DNA sequence: TGTGCCAGCAGGCCCGGTCACAGCACCGGGGAGCTGTTTTTT. This gives the protein CASRPGHSTGELFF.

This clonotype was seen at least ten times. The V and J genes are TRBV6-5 and TRBJ1-1; maybe TRBD1 (5 bases). This CDR3 comprises 15 residues. Trimming took off 6 bases at V and 2 bases at J, with 16 bases between the two ends. Germline values: CDR1 MNHEY, CDR2 SVGAGI. The CDR3 reads CASSRLGRSNTEAFF. CDR3 DNA: TGTGCCAGCAGCAGACTGGGACGGAGTAACACTGAAGCTTTCTTT.

This chain connects TRBV11-2 to TRBJ2-7; perhaps TRBD2 as D (5 bases). V lost 8 bases and J 3 bases, leaving 8 bases between the germline ends. Per germline, CDR1 SGHAT and CDR2 FQNNGV. There are 11 residues in the CDR3. The CDR3 loop reads CASGDYYEQYF. CDR3 bases: TGTGCCAGCGGTGACTACTACGAGCAGTACTTC.

The chain is built from TRBV29-1 and TRBJ2-1; D tentatively fits TRBD1 or TRBD2 (6 bases each). Looked up from germline, CDR1 is SQVTM and CDR2 is ANQGSEA. V was clipped by 7 bases and J by 0 bases, with 13 bases between them. The CDR3 is 14 amino acids. Here the CDR3 reads CSGRGISSYNEQFF. In nucleotides, the CDR3 is TGCAGCGGGAGGGGGATCAGCTCCTACAATGAGCAGTTCTTC.

This clonotype appeared many times. The chain joins TRBV5-1 to TRBJ1-1; the match to TRBD1 covers 9 bases. The CDR3 sequence is 15 residues long. CDR1 is SGHRS and CDR2 is YFSETQ in the germline V gene. The junction had 6 bases not matched to a gene; V was cut back by 5 bases and J by 1 base. In nucleotides, the CDR3 is TGCGCCAGCAGTTCCGGGACAGGGAGGAACACTGAAGCTTTCTTT. Its protein is CASSSGTGRNTEAFF. Looking up the rest from reference TRBV5-1 and TRBJ1-1 gives the full variable domain: KAGVTQTPRYLIKTRGQQVTLSCSPISGHRSVSWYQQTPGQGLQFLFEYFSETQRNKGNFPGRFSGRQFSNSRSEMNVSTLELGDSALYLCASSSGTGRNTEAFFGQGTRLTVV.

The V gene is TRBV9, the J gene TRBJ1-6; D not resolved. The CDR3 totals 13 residues. Germline V lookup: CDR1 SGDLS, CDR2 YYNGEE. V was clipped by 3 bases and J by 9 bases, with 10 bases between them. The CDR3 nucleotides read TGTGCCAGCAGCGCATACGGAAGTTCACCCCTCCACTTT. Protein: CASSAYGSSPLHF.

This chain uses TRBV6-2 or TRBV6-3 with TRBJ2-7; weak D call: TRBD2 (6 bases). The V end lost 4 bases, the J end lost 3 bases, and 25 bases lay between the germline ends. The CDR3 covers 18 residues. Germline V CDR1 and CDR2: MNHEY, SVGEGT. CDR3: CASSFHSDGSSYLYEQYF. CDR3 in DNA: TGTGCCAGCAGTTTCCACTCCGACGGGAGTAGTTATCTCTACGAGCAGTACTTC.

This clonotype was found many times. The chain employs TRBV6-5 and TRBJ2-7; 9 bases map to TRBD2. CDR3 length: 12 amino acids. The V and J ends lost 8 bases and 4 bases, in that order; junction bases with no gene match: 3. Germline assignment: CDR1 MNHEY and CDR2 SVGAGI. In DNA form, the CDR3 reads TGTGCCAGCGCTAGCGGGAAGTACGAGCAGTACTTC. Protein product: CASASGKYEQYF.

The J gene is TRBJ1-3, the V gene TRBV29-1; D is unresolved. V was shortened by 6 bases and J by 0 bases, with 9 bases between the two germline ends. CDR3 length: 13 amino acids. Germline V lookup: CDR1 SQVTM, CDR2 ANQGSEA. CDR3 residues: CSVQRSSGNTIYF. Written as DNA, the CDR3 is TGCAGCGTACAGAGGAGCTCTGGAAACACCATATATTTT. Filled out from reference TRBV29-1 and TRBJ1-3, the complete variable domain reads SAVISQKPSRDICQRGTSLTIQCQVDSQVTMMFWYRQQPGQSLTLIATANQGSEATYESGFVIDKFPISRPNLTFSTLTVSNMSPEDSSIYLCSVQRSSGNTIYFGEGSWLTVV.

This clonotype has just a few counts. V gene TRBV20-1 combines with J gene TRBJ2-3; the D gene is possibly TRBD2 (7 bases). Trimming took 0 bases from V and 4 from J, leaving 14 bases between them. Germline V gene sequence: CDR1 DFQATT, CDR2 SNEGSKA (reference sequence). The CDR3 covers 15 residues. DNA of the CDR3: TGCAGTGCTAGAGATCTTGGGGGGGGCCCAGATACGCAGTATTTT. Translation gives CSARDLGGGPDTQYF.

This clonotype has a count of ten or more. This chain connects TRBV18 to TRBJ1-5, with D hard to call. CDR3 length equals 14 residues. Germline V lookup: CDR1 KGHSH, CDR2 LQKENI. The ends were cut back, 2 bases at V and 0 bases at J, with 5 bases in the middle. The DNA for the CDR3 is TGTGCCAGCTCACCAACTTATAGCAATCAGCCCCAGCATTTT. Its translation: CASSPTYSNQPQHF.

The V gene is TRBV6-2 or TRBV6-3, the J gene TRBJ2-5; D call uncertain. The V gene's germline CDR1 is MNHEY and CDR2 SVGEGT. The germline V and J ends were trimmed by 5 bases and 6 bases, with 10 bases remaining between them. This CDR3 is 12 amino acids long. This CDR3 is CASSPLSKTQYF. In nucleotides, the CDR3 is TGTGCCAGCAGTCCCTTATCGAAGACCCAGTACTTC.

This clonotype showed up just a few times. The V call is TRBV20-1, the J call TRBJ1-1; D is unresolved. Trimming left V 0 bases short and J 0 bases short, with 11 bases between. CDR3 size: 15 residues. Germline CDR1 is DFQATT and CDR2 is SNEGSKA (reference sequence). CDR3 loop: CSARDESELNTEAFF. The CDR3 DNA follows: TGCAGTGCTAGAGATGAGTCCGAACTGAACACTGAAGCTTTCTTT.

There are many counts of this clonotype. The CDR3 protein is CASNPRRTTYGYTF. DNA for the CDR3: TGTGCCAGCAACCCACGTAGGACAACCTATGGCTACACCTTC. The chain links TRBV7-2 to TRBJ1-2, with a tentative D call TRBD1 (5 bases). V was shortened by 7 bases and J by 4 bases, with 16 bases between the two germline ends. CDR3 length: 14 amino acids. The germline V gene has CDR1 SGHTA and CDR2 FQGNSA.

This clonotype turned up a few times. The rearrangement uses TRBV28 and TRBJ1-6; no definite D call. This CDR3 is 13 amino acids long. V was clipped by 7 bases and J by 5 bases, with 9 bases between them. CDR1 MDHEN and CDR2 SYDVKM come from the germline V gene. CDR3 nucleotide sequence: TGTGCCAGCACCGGGAGTAATAATTCACCCCTCCACTTT. It codes for CASTGSNNSPLHF.

The rearrangement joins TRBV4-2 to TRBJ2-3; the D is unclear. Per germline, CDR1 LGHNA and CDR2 YNFKEQ. The CDR3 spans 13 residues. V shed 2 bases and J shed 4 bases, with 7 bases lying between them. CDR3 coding DNA: TGTGCCAGCAGCCAAAGCCCCTCAGATACGCAGTATTTT. It yields the protein CASSQSPSDTQYF.